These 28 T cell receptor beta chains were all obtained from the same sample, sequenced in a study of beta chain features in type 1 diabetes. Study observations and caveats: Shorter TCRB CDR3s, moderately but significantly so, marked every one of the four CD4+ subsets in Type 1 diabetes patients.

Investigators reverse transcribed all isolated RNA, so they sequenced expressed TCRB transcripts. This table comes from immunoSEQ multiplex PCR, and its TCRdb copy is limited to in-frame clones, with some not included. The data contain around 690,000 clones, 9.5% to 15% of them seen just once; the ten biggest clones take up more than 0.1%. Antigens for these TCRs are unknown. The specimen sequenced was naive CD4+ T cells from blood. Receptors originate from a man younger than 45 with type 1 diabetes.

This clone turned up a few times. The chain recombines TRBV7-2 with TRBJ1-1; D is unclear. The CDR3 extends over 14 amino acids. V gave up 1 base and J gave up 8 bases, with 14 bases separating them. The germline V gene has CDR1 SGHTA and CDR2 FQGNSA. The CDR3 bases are TGTGCCAGCAGCTTAGGGTATGGTGAGATGGAAGCTTTCTTT. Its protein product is CASSLGYGEMEAFF.

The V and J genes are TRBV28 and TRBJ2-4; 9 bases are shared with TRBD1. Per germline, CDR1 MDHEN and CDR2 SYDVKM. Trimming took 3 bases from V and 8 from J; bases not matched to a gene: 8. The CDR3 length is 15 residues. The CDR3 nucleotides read TGTGCCAGCAGTTTCTCGGGACAGGGTGAAGACATTCAGTACTTC. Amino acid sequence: CASSFSGQGEDIQYF. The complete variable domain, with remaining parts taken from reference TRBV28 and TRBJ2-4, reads DVKVTQSSRYLVKRTGEKVFLECVQDMDHENMFWYRQDPGLGLRLIYFSYDVKMKEKGDIPEGYSVSREKKERFSLILESASTNQTSMYLCASSFSGQGEDIQYFGAGTRLSVL.

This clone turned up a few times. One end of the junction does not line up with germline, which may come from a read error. For the CDR3, the DNA is TGTGCCGGCAGCAGCTTAGACAGGGTGTTCACTGAAGCTTTCTTT. Protein: CAGSSLDRVFTEAFF. This chain links TRBV7-2 with TRBJ1-1, with TRBD1 matching 7 bases. The CDR3 has 15 residues. Germline lookup yields CDR1 SGHTA and CDR2 FQGNSA.

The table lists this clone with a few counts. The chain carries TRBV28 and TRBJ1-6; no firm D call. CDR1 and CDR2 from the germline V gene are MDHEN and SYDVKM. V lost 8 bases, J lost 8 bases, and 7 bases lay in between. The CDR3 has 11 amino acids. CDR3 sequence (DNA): TGTGCCAGCGCTGGGGATTCACCCCTCCACTTT. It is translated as CASAGDSPLHF.

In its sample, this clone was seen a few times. CDR3 sequence reads: CASRPLGVSDTQYF. The CDR3 bases are TGTGCCAGCAGACCTCTAGGGGTTTCAGATACGCAGTATTTT. The chain uses TRBV11-2 and TRBJ2-3; a possible D gene is TRBD1 (5 bases). CDR1 is SGHAT, CDR2 FQNNGV, per germline. V was pared by 6 bases and J by 4 bases, with 14 bases between. This CDR3 is 14 amino acids long.

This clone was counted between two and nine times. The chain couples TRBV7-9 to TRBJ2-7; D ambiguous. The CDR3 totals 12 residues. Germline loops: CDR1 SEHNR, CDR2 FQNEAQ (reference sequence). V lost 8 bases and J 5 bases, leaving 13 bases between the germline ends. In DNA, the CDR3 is TGTGCCAGCTCCTTGGGGTCGGACGAGCAGTACTTC. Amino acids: CASSLGSDEQYF.

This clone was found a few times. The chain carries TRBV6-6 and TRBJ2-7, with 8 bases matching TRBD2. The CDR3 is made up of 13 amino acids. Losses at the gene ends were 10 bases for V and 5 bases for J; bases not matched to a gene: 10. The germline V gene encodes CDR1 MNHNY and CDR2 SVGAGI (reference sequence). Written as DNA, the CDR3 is TGTGCCACCAGGAGGCCGGGAGGGGACGAGCAGTACTTC. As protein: CATRRPGGDEQYF.

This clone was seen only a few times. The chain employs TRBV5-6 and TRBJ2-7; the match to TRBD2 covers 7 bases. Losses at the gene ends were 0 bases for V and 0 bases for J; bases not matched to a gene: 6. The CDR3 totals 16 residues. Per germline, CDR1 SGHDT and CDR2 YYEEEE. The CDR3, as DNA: TGTGCCAGCAGCTTGGCCCTAGCGGTAAGCTCCTACGAGCAGTACTTC. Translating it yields CASSLALAVSSYEQYF. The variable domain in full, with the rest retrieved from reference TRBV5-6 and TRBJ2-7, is DAGVTQSPTHLIKTRGQQVTLRCSPKSGHDTVSWYQQALGQGPQFIFQYYEEEERQRGNFPDRFSGHQFPNYSSELNVNALLLGDSALYLCASSLALAVSSYEQYFGPGTRLTVT.

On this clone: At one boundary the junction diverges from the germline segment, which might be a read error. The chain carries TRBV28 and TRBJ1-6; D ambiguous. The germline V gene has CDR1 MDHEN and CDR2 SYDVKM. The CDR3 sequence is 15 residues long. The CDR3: CASTAVGSTASYPAF. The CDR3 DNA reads TGTGCCAGCACCGCAGTTGGCTCGACGGCCTCATACCCCGCTTTT. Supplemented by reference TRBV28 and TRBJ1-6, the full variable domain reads DVKVTQSSRYLVKRTGEKVFLECVQDMDHENMFWYRQDPGLGLRLIYFSYDVKMKEKGDIPEGYSVSREKKERFSLILESASTNQTSMYLCASTAVGSTASYPAFGNGTRLTVT.

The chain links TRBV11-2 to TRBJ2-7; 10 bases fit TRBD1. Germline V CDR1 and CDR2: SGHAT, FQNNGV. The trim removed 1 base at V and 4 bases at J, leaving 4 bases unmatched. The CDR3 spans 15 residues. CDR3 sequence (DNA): TGTGCCAGCAGCTTAGCAACGGGACAGGGGTACGAGCAGTACTTC. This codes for CASSLATGQGYEQYF. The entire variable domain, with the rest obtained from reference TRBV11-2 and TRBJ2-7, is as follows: EAGVAQSPRYKIIEKRQSVAFWCNPISGHATLYWYQQILGQGPKLLIQFQNNGVVDDSQLPKDRFSAERLKGVDSTLKIQPAKLEDSAVYLCASSLATGQGYEQYFGPGTRLTVT.

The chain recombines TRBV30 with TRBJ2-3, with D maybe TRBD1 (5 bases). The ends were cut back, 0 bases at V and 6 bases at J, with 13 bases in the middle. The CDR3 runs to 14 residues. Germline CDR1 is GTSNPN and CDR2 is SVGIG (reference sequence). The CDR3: CAWSVQGLPDTQYF. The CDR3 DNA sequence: TGTGCCTGGAGTGTTCAGGGTTTGCCGGATACGCAGTATTTT. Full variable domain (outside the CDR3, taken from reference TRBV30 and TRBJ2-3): SQTIHQWPATLVQPVGSPLSLECTVEGTSNPNLYWYRQAAGRGLQLLFYSVGIGQISSEVPQNLSASRPQDRQFILSSKKLLLSDSGFYLCAWSVQGLPDTQYFGPGTRLTVL.

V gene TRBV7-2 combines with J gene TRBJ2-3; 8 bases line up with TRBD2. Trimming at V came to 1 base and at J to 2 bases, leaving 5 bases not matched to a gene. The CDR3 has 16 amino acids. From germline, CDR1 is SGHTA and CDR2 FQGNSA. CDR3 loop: CASSLGAGASTDTQYF. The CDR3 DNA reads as TGTGCCAGCAGCTTAGGAGCGGGGGCGTCCACAGATACGCAGTATTTT.

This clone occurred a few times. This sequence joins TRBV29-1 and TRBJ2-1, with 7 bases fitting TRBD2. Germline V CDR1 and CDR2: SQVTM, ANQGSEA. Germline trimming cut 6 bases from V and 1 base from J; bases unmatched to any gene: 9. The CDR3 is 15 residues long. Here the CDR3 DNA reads TGCAGCGTCGCAGCGGGACCTGCTTCCTACAATGAGCAGTTCTTC. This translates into CSVAAGPASYNEQFF.

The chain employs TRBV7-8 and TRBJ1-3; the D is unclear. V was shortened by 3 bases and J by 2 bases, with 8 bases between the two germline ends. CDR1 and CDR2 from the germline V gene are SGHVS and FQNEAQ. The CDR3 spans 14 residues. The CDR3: CASSLTGAGNTIYF. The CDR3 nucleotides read TGTGCCAGCAGCTTGACCGGGGCTGGAAACACCATATATTTT.

The CDR3 reads CASSLERGLDNEQFF. The CDR3 nucleotides read TGTGCCAGCAGCTTAGAGAGAGGGTTAGACAATGAGCAGTTCTTC. V is TRBV7-9 and J is TRBJ2-1; D may be TRBD2 (5 bases). The CDR3 length is 15 residues. Germline values: CDR1 SEHNR, CDR2 FQNEAQ (reference sequence). The V gene lost 1 base and the J gene lost 5 bases, with 12 bases spanning the gap.

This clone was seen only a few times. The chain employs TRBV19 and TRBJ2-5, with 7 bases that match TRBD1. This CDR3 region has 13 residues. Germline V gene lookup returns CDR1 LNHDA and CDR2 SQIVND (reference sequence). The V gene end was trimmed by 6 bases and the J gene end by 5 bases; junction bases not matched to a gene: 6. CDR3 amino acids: CASSTDRSETQYF. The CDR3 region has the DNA TGTGCCAGTAGCACGGACAGGTCGGAGACCCAGTACTTC.

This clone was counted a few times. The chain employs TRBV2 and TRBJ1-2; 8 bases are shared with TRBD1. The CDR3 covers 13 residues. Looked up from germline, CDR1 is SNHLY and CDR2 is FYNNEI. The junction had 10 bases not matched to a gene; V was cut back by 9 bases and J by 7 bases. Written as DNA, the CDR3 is TGTGCCAGTTACGGACAGGGATGGATTGGCTACACCTTC. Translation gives CASYGQGWIGYTF. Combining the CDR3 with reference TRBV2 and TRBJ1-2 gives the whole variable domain EPEVTQTPSHQVTQMGQEVILRCVPISNHLYFYWYRQILGQKVEFLVSFYNNEISEKSEIFDDQFSVERPDGSNFTLKIRSTKLEDSAMYFCASYGQGWIGYTFGSGTRLTVV.

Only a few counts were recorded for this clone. CDR3 in amino acids: CAWGQNGYTF. CDR3 sequence (DNA): TGTGCCTGGGGGCAGAATGGCTACACCTTC. The chain has TRBV30 and TRBJ1-2; D ambiguous. V was shortened by 5 bases and J by 6 bases, with 7 bases between the two germline ends. Germline V gene sequence: CDR1 GTSNPN, CDR2 SVGIG (reference sequence). The CDR3 is 10 amino acids.

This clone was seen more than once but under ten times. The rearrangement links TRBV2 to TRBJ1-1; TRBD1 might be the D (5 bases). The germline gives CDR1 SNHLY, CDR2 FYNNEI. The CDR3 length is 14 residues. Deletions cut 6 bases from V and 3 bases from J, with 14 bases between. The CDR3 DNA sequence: TGTGCCAGCAGAGGGGAGATAGGTTACACTGAAGCTTTCTTT. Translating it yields CASRGEIGYTEAFF.

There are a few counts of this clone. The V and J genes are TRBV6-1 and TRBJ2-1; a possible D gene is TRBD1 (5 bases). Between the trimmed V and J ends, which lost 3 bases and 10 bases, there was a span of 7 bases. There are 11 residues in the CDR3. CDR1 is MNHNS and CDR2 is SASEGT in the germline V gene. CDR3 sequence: CASSEKGEQFF. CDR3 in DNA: TGTGCCAGCAGTGAGAAGGGGGAGCAGTTCTTC.

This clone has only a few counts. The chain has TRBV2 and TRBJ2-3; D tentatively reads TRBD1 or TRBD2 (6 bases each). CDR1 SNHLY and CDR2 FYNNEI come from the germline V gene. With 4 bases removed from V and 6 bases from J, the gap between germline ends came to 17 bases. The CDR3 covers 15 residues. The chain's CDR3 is CASSVQGTSTDTQYF. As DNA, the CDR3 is TGTGCCAGCAGTGTTCAGGGGACTTCCACGGATACGCAGTATTTT.

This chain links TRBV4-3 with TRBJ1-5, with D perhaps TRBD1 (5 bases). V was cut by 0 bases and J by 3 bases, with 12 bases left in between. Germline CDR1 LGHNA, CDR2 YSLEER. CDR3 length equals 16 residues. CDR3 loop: CASSQELLGPNQPQHF. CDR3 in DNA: TGCGCCAGCAGCCAAGAATTGTTGGGGCCCAATCAGCCCCAGCATTTT.

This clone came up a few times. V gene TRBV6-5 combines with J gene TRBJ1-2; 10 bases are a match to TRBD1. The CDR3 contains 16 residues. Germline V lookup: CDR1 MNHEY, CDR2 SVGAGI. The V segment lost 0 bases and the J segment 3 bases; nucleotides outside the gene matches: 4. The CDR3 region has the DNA TGTGCCAGCAGTTACTCGCTCGGACAGGGGGACTATGGCTACACCTTC. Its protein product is CASSYSLGQGDYGYTF.

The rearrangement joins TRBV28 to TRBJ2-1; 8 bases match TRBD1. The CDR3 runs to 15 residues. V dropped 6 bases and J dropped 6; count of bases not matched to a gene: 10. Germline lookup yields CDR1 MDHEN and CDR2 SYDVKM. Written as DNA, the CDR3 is TGTGCCAGCAGCTCCGCAGGGGGCGGTCGCAATGAGCAGTTCTTC. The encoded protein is CASSSAGGGRNEQFF. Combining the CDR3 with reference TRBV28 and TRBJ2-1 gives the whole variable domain DVKVTQSSRYLVKRTGEKVFLECVQDMDHENMFWYRQDPGLGLRLIYFSYDVKMKEKGDIPEGYSVSREKKERFSLILESASTNQTSMYLCASSSAGGGRNEQFFGPGTRLTVL.

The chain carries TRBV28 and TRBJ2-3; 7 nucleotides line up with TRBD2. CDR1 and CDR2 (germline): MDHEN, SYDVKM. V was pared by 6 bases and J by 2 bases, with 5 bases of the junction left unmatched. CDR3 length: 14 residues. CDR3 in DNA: TGTGCCAGCAGCCTGGGGGGGGTCACAGATACGCAGTATTTT. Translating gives CASSLGGVTDTQYF.

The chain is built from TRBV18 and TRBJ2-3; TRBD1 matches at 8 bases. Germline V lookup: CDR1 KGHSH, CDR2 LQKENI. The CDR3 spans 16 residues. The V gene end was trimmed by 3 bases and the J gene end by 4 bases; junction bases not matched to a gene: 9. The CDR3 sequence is CASSPAVSGGADTQYF. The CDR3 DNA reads TGTGCCAGCTCACCTGCAGTATCAGGGGGCGCAGATACGCAGTATTTT.

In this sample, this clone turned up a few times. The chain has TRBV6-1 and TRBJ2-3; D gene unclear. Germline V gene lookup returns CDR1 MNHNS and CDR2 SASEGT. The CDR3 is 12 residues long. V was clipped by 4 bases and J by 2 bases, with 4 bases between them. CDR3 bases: TGTGCCAGCAGTGTAGTCACAGATACGCAGTATTTT. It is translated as CASSVVTDTQYF.

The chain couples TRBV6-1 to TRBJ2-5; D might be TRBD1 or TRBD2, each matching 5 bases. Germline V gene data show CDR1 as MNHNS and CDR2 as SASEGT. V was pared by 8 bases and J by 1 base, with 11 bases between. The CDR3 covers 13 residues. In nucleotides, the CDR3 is TGTGCCAGCGACGGGACGCCCCAAGAGACCCAGTACTTC. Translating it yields CASDGTPQETQYF.